The 30 T cell receptor beta chains below come from one sample, sequenced in a study of post-analysis software for immune sequencing data. Study-wide results and caveats: In patients, TRBV5-6, TRBV5-1 and TRBV20-1 belonged to five or six TRBV segments found more frequently than in controls.

The antigens of these receptors remain unknown. Built from TCR beta cDNA, the libraries had unique molecular identifiers in them. Using its own MiXCR run on the PCR reads, TCRdb lists one record per CDR3 protein. The sample contains over 300,000 distinct CDR3 sequences, approximately 38% of which appear only once. The specimen was blood. These receptor sequences come from a girl aged 10 to 17 with multiple sclerosis.

This clonotype has just a few counts. The chain carries TRBV7-2 and TRBJ1-2; D gene ambiguous. The CDR3 loop spans 13 amino acids. Trimming removed 5 bases from V and 3 bases from J, with 10 bases in between. CDR1 is SGHTA, CDR2 FQGNSA, per germline. The CDR3 DNA reads TGTGCCAGCAGCCCCGACACAGACTATGGCTACACCTTC. Protein product: CASSPDTDYGYTF.

The chain recombines TRBV4-1 with TRBJ2-2, with D uncertain. V was shortened by 1 base and J by 1 base, with 7 bases between the two germline ends. The CDR3 is 15 amino acids. CDR1 MGHRA and CDR2 YSYEKL come from the germline V gene. CDR3 in amino acids: CASSQVGRNTGELFF. The CDR3 DNA is TGCGCCAGCAGCCAAGTCGGACGGAACACCGGGGAGCTGTTTTTT.

This clonotype has more than one count but fewer than ten. The gene calls are TRBV24-1 and TRBJ2-5; 9 bases are a match to TRBD1. The CDR3 loop spans 15 amino acids. V lost 2 bases to trimming and J lost 5 bases; unmatched junction nucleotides: 5. Germline CDR1 KGHDR, CDR2 SFDVKD. In DNA, the CDR3 is TGTGCCACCAGTGATTCCGGGACAGGGAAGGAGACCCAGTACTTC. Translated: CATSDSGTGKETQYF.

The chain couples TRBV28 to TRBJ2-3; D may be TRBD1 (5 bases). Looked up from germline, CDR1 is MDHEN and CDR2 is SYDVKM. This CDR3 is built from 15 residues. Deletions cut 5 bases from V and 5 bases from J, with 17 bases between. The DNA for the CDR3 is TGTGCCAGCAGTCCCCCCCAGGGCCGCGGAGATACGCAGTATTTT. It yields the protein CASSPPQGRGDTQYF.

This clonotype was detected a few times. The chain couples TRBV7-2 to TRBJ2-4; 10 nucleotides align to TRBD2. The CDR3 extends over 17 amino acids. V shed 4 bases and J 0 bases; nucleotides not matched to a gene: 6. Per germline, CDR1 SGHTA and CDR2 FQGNSA. The CDR3 protein is CASSSRGLAVAKNIQYF. The CDR3 bases are TGTGCCAGCAGCTCCAGAGGACTAGCGGTAGCCAAAAACATTCAGTACTTC.

The gene calls are TRBV2 and TRBJ2-3; 12 bases map to TRBD2. The CDR3 extends over 15 amino acids. V lost 8 bases and J lost 1; bases outside the gene matches: 4. Looked up from germline, CDR1 is SNHLY and CDR2 is FYNNEI. CDR3: CASLWTSGGTDTQYF. The CDR3 coding sequence is TGTGCCAGCCTCTGGACTAGCGGGGGCACAGATACGCAGTATTTT.

The DNA of the CDR3 is TGTGCCACCAGCAGAGAGCGTAATTTCTACGAGCAGTACTTC. It specifies CATSRERNFYEQYF. The chain is built from TRBV15 and TRBJ2-7; no firm D call. The V end lost 0 bases, the J end lost 3 bases, and 9 bases lay between the germline ends. Germline V gives CDR1 LNHNV, CDR2 YYDKDF (reference sequence). There are 14 residues in the CDR3.

This clonotype was picked up a small number of times. The CDR3 loop reads CASSSFTGVSTDTQYF. DNA of the CDR3: TGTGCCAGCAGCTCCTTTACAGGGGTTAGCACAGATACGCAGTATTTT. The chain joins TRBV7-9 to TRBJ2-3, with TRBD1 identical over 7 bases. The CDR3 consists of 16 residues. Unmatched junction bases numbered 7, after V lost 4 bases and J lost 0 bases. CDR1 and CDR2 from the germline V gene are SEHNR and FQNEAQ (reference sequence).

V is TRBV9 and J is TRBJ2-3; no reliable D call. The CDR3 extends over 14 amino acids. Germline V CDR1 and CDR2: SGDLS, YYNGEE. V lost 4 bases and J lost 2, with 11 bases in between. The DNA for the CDR3 is TGTGCCAGCAGCCCCGCTACGCACACAGATACGCAGTATTTT. This gives the protein CASSPATHTDTQYF.

This clonotype has just a few counts. The gene calls are TRBV7-6 and TRBJ1-1, with a weak D call TRBD1 (6 bases). This CDR3 is built from 18 residues. Trimming cost V 1 base and J 0 bases, with 18 bases left between them. The V gene's germline CDR1 is SGHVS and CDR2 FNYEAQ. CDR3 region: CASSLEGITGIMNTEAFF. The CDR3 DNA is TGTGCCAGCAGCTTAGAGGGTATCACAGGGATCATGAACACTGAAGCTTTCTTT.

This clonotype was counted only a few times. This chain links TRBV9 with TRBJ2-3; unclear D gene. Germline CDR1 is SGDLS and CDR2 is YYNGEE. Between the trimmed V and J ends, which lost 4 bases and 3 bases, there was a span of 9 bases. The CDR3 consists of 13 residues. CDR3 bases: TGTGCCAGCAGCCAACTTAATACAGATACGCAGTATTTT. This gives the protein CASSQLNTDTQYF.

The chain is built from TRBV6-2 or TRBV6-3 and TRBJ2-3; 14 bases are shared with TRBD2. The germline CDR1 and CDR2 sequences are MNHEY and SVGEGT. The V and J ends lost 5 bases and 7 bases, in that order; junction bases with no gene match: 11. The CDR3 is made up of 17 amino acids. CDR3 protein: CASSHPMTSGGAYTQYF. The CDR3, as DNA: TGTGCCAGCAGTCACCCAATGACTAGCGGGGGGGCCTATACGCAGTATTTT.

J is TRBJ2-5 and V is TRBV2; D call uncertain. V was trimmed by 8 bases and J by 1 base, leaving 14 bases between them. There are 14 residues in the CDR3. Germline CDR1 and CDR2: SNHLY and FYNNEI. The CDR3 protein is CASRPVGSQETQYF. The CDR3 DNA follows: TGTGCCAGCCGTCCAGTGGGGTCCCAAGAGACCCAGTACTTC.

The rearrangement links TRBV6-2 or TRBV6-3 to TRBJ2-5, with D maybe TRBD1 (6 bases). Germline CDR1 MNHEY, CDR2 SVGEGT. Trimming removed 6 bases from V and 1 base from J, with 15 bases in between. CDR3 length equals 15 residues. The CDR3 DNA reads as TGTGCCAGCAGCAAGACGGGCAGGGGCCAAGAGACCCAGTACTTC. As protein: CASSKTGRGQETQYF.

This chain links TRBV27 with TRBJ1-4; D unresolved. CDR1 is MNHEY, CDR2 SMNVEV, per germline (reference sequence). V was pared by 2 bases and J by 3 bases, with 4 bases between. This CDR3 spans 13 amino acids. The CDR3 nucleotides are TGTGCCAGCAGTTTAGGGGCTAATGAAAAACTGTTTTTT. This translates into CASSLGANEKLFF.

The sample holds a few counts of this clonotype. J is TRBJ1-6 and V is TRBV6-6; TRBD1 is a possible D gene (5 bases). Germline V gene lookup returns CDR1 MNHNY and CDR2 SVGAGI (reference sequence). The CDR3 has 16 residues. Trimming cost V 7 bases and J 0 bases, with 13 bases left between them. As DNA, the CDR3 is TGTGCCAGCACCCAGGCAGGGAGCTCCTATAATTCACCCCTCCACTTT. As protein: CASTQAGSSYNSPLHF.

This clonotype showed up many times. This chain joins TRBV24-1 and TRBJ2-7; 10 bases align to TRBD1. The CDR3 has 13 residues. V trimming: 9 bases; J trimming: 4 bases; junction bases outside the gene matches: 5. The germline CDR1 and CDR2 sequences are KGHDR and SFDVKD. For the CDR3, the DNA is TGTGCCACCGGACCGGGACAGGGGTACGAGCAGTACTTC. As protein: CATGPGQGYEQYF.

This clonotype was seen many times. The V gene is TRBV7-9, the J gene TRBJ1-5; D is undetermined. Trimming shortened V by 3 bases and J by 0 bases, and 3 bases separated the two germline ends. The CDR3 sequence is 13 residues long. The V gene's germline CDR1 is SEHNR and CDR2 FQNEAQ (reference sequence). The CDR3, as DNA: TGTGCCAGCAGCTTGCATAGCAATCAGCCCCAGCATTTT. This sequence encodes CASSLHSNQPQHF.

In its sample, this clonotype was seen a few times. V gene TRBV10-3 combines with J gene TRBJ1-2, with 9 bases aligning to TRBD1. This CDR3 is built from 16 residues. Germline CDR1 and CDR2: ENHRY and SYGVKD. V was clipped by 7 bases and J by 4 bases; unmatched bases: 13. The CDR3 nucleotides are TGTGCCATCAAGGGAGGCAGACAGGGGGTGCCCTATGGCTACACCTTC. This encodes CAIKGGRQGVPYGYTF.

V is TRBV7-8 and J is TRBJ1-5; D is possibly TRBD1 (6 bases). CDR1 and CDR2 (germline): SGHVS, FQNEAQ. Trimming took 1 base from V and 11 from J, leaving 15 bases between them. The length of the CDR3 is 14 residues. The CDR3 is CASSLDGGRKAQHF. CDR3 DNA sequence: TGTGCCAGCAGCTTAGATGGGGGGCGGAAAGCCCAGCATTTT.

The V call is TRBV6-4, the J call TRBJ2-3, with TRBD2 matching 9 bases. The CDR3 extends over 16 amino acids. V shed 0 bases and J 2 bases; nucleotides not matched to a gene: 3. In germline, CDR1 is MRHNA, CDR2 SNTAGT. The CDR3 DNA is TGTGCCAGCAGTGACTCCCCTAGCGGGGACACAGATACGCAGTATTTT. Protein product: CASSDSPSGDTDTQYF.

This clonotype has only a few counts. The CDR3: CASTGTGKYEQYF. The CDR3 bases are TGTGCCAGCACCGGGACAGGCAAGTACGAGCAGTACTTC. The gene calls are TRBV10-3 and TRBJ2-7; the match to TRBD1 covers 8 bases. Germline CDR1 and CDR2: ENHRY and SYGVKD. J was trimmed by 4 bases and V by 10 bases; bases with no gene match: 9. The CDR3 runs to 13 residues.

This clonotype was observed a few times. J is TRBJ2-1 and V is TRBV12-5; 7 positions agree with TRBD1. Germline lookup yields CDR1 LGHNT and CDR2 FRNRAP. With 0 bases clipped from V and 9 bases from J, the junction kept 11 bases outside the gene matches. CDR3 length: 16 amino acids. The CDR3 region has the DNA TGTGCTAGTGGTTTGGTACTAACAGGGGAAGGAGGTGAGCAGTTCTTC. Its protein product is CASGLVLTGEGGEQFF.

The chain uses TRBV7-3 and TRBJ2-3; D ambiguous. The CDR3 sequence is 8 residues long. Germline loops: CDR1 SGHTA, CDR2 FQGTGA. V was trimmed by 5 bases and J by 13 bases, leaving 4 bases between them. The CDR3 spells CASSREYF. The CDR3 coding sequence is TGTGCCAGCAGCAGGGAGTATTTT.

This clonotype was recorded a few times. The J gene is TRBJ2-2, the V gene TRBV5-1; 15 bases align to TRBD2. V lost 4 bases to trimming and J lost 4 bases; unmatched junction nucleotides: 8. Germline CDR1 reads SGHRS; CDR2 reads YFSETQ. The CDR3 spans 18 residues. CDR3 sequence: CASSGLAGGPVGTGELFF. The CDR3 nucleotides are TGCGCCAGCAGCGGACTAGCGGGGGGGCCCGTGGGCACCGGGGAGCTGTTTTTT. Combining the CDR3 with reference TRBV5-1 and TRBJ2-2 gives the whole variable domain KAGVTQTPRYLIKTRGQQVTLSCSPISGHRSVSWYQQTPGQGLQFLFEYFSETQRNKGNFPGRFSGRQFSNSRSEMNVSTLELGDSALYLCASSGLAGGPVGTGELFFGEGSRLTVL.

V and J are TRBV20-1 and TRBJ1-4, with no clear D. V shed 6 bases and J shed 7 bases, with 9 bases lying between them. The CDR3 sequence is 11 residues long. Germline CDR1 reads DFQATT; CDR2 reads SNEGSKA (reference sequence). This CDR3 is CSAGGSEKLFF. For the CDR3, the DNA is TGCAGTGCGGGCGGTAGTGAAAAACTGTTTTTT.

The gene calls are TRBV6-5 and TRBJ1-2, with D hard to call. V was cut by 8 bases and J by 7 bases, with 17 bases left in between. Germline-derived CDR1 and CDR2 are MNHEY and SVGAGI. The CDR3 contains 13 residues. The CDR3 coding sequence is TGTGCCAGCGGACCAGCGGACGGGAGTGGCTACACCTTC. As protein: CASGPADGSGYTF.

V is TRBV7-3 and J is TRBJ1-2; D is undetermined. Germline V gene data show CDR1 as SGHTA and CDR2 as FQGTGA. Trimming left V 2 bases short and J 5 bases short, with 9 bases between. This CDR3 is built from 13 residues. In DNA form, the CDR3 reads TGTGCCAGCAGCTTAGGAGGCCCTTATGGCTACACCTTC. Residues: CASSLGGPYGYTF.

On this clonotype: The junction departs from the called germline gene at one end, perhaps through a read error. The chain recombines TRBV6-5 with TRBJ2-7; D call uncertain. The CDR3 covers 16 residues. Germline CDR1 and CDR2: MNHEY and SVGAGI. CDR3 protein: CASSYSFFSPPYEQYF. The DNA for the CDR3 is TGCGCCAGCAGTTACTCGTTCTTCTCTCCCCCCTACGAGCAGTACTTC.

This sequence joins TRBV6-6 and TRBJ2-4; D not resolved. Gene TRBJ2-7 matches the end of the DNA better, so the J call may be wrong. Germline CDR1 MNHNY, CDR2 SVGAGI (reference sequence). This CDR3 contains 16 residues. CDR3 DNA sequence: TGTGCCAGCAGCTCTCCGGACCTCAGGAACTCCTACGAGCAGTACTTC. This encodes CASSSPDLRNSYEQYF.